This TCR beta chain is from a study of shared clonotypes between healthy human individuals. This table comes from immunoSEQ multiplex PCR, and its TCRdb copy is limited to in-frame clones, with some not included. The sample consists of 1,100,000 or so clones, 75% to 80% of them appearing once. The CDR3 is 14 amino acids. Germline values: CDR1 SNHLY, CDR2 FYNNEI. Trimming at V came to 6 bases and at J to 1 base, leaving 2 bases not matched to a gene. The chain uses TRBV2 and TRBJ2-7; 11 nucleotides agree with TRBD2. The material sequenced was memory CD4+ T cells from PBMCs. Subset noted: CD45RA-negative fraction. The sequence was obtained from a man aged 18 to 29 in good health. Some clones in this sample may be carry-over from other donors' samples. For the CDR3, the DNA is TGTGCCAGCAGCGGACTAGCGGGTTCCTACGAGCAGTACTTC. Translated, it gives CASSGLAGSYEQYF. The full variable domain, rest sourced from reference TRBV2 and TRBJ2-7, is EPEVTQTPSHQVTQMGQEVILRCVPISNHLYFYWYRQILGQKVEFLVSFYNNEISEKSEIFDDQFSVERPDGSNFTLKIRSTKLEDSAMYFCASSGLAGSYEQYFGPGTRLTVT.